The entry that follows covers one T cell receptor beta chain sequence. The ends were cut back, 6 bases at V and 3 bases at J, with 20 bases in the middle. The CDR3 has 16 amino acids. Germline CDR1 reads MDHEN; CDR2 reads SYDVKM. Measured with immunoSEQ multiplex PCR; TCRdb has only the in-frame clones, and not every one. The data show 150,000 to 200,000 clones, about 83% seen once. The data belong to a study of blood T cell repertoires in COVID-19. Study as a whole: Whether acute or convalescent, the COVID-19 samples came from the United States, Italy and Spain. In each case, the material was cDNA or gDNA derived from T cells, B-cell-depleted T cells, or PBMCs.

The sequence was obtained from a woman between 65 and 79 years old who had recovered from COVID-19. Sequenced material: peripheral blood. The chain joins TRBV28 to TRBJ1-2; weak D call: TRBD1 (6 bases). The CDR3 DNA sequence: TGTGCCAGCAGCCTGCCCCCGACAGGTTCGGACTATGGCTACACCTTC. It specifies CASSLPPTGSDYGYTF.